These 32 T cell receptor beta chains came from one sample sequenced in a study (dated by TCRdb to the mid-2010s). The library was obtained by 5' RACE. The sequencing machine was an Illumina MiSeq. TCRdb cleaned the public reads at Q25 with fastp, built clones with MiXCR and kept in-frame beta chains. Each entry is one CDR3 protein sequence, shown with its most common DNA and genes. Counted in this sample were just under 65,000 distinct CDR3 sequences; around a fifth of them appeared once. Under 3.5% of the sample is taken by the ten largest. The sequencing input was memory CD4+ T cells sorted from a lymph node. In the paper's terms, the cell subset or site label means: memory CD4+ T cells, CD4+CD45RO+CD25-. The receptors shown here come from a female donor with breast cancer.

The chain recombines TRBV20-1 with TRBJ1-1; D is unclear. The CDR3 runs to 12 residues. CDR1 and CDR2 (germline): DFQATT, SNEGSKA (reference sequence). With 4 bases removed from V and 1 base from J, the gap between germline ends came to 7 bases. This CDR3 is CSAKNTNTEAFF. Written as DNA, the CDR3 is TGCAGTGCTAAGAACACGAACACTGAAGCTTTCTTT.

This clonotype was picked up a small number of times. The V call is TRBV6-2 or TRBV6-3, the J call TRBJ2-3; 8 nucleotides align to TRBD1. V lost 6 bases and J lost 3; bases outside the gene matches: 11. CDR3 length equals 16 residues. Germline values: CDR1 MNHEY, CDR2 SVGEGT. The CDR3 coding sequence is TGTGCCAGCAGAGTCGGACAGGGTCTCCCAACAGATACGCAGTATTTT. Protein product: CASRVGQGLPTDTQYF.

The chain has TRBV20-1 and TRBJ2-7, with D unresolved. The CDR3 is 11 residues long. V was trimmed by 2 bases and J by 5 bases, leaving 7 bases between them. CDR1 and CDR2 (germline): DFQATT, SNEGSKA (reference sequence). The CDR3 reads CSARQSNEQYF. The CDR3 nucleotides read TGCAGTGCTAGACAGAGCAACGAGCAGTACTTC.

Only one count was recorded for this clonotype. The genes are TRBV5-4 and TRBJ2-7, with 9 nucleotides matching TRBD2. Germline CDR1 is SGHNT and CDR2 is YYREEE (reference sequence). CDR3 length equals 14 residues. V lost 4 bases to trimming and J lost 5 bases; unmatched junction nucleotides: 7. The CDR3 DNA reads as TGTGCCAGCAGCCGTGCCGGGACTAGCAACGAGCAGTACTTC. It is translated as CASSRAGTSNEQYF.

This clonotype has a handful of counts. This chain links TRBV5-6 with TRBJ2-3; 9 bases are shared with TRBD2. The V gene's germline CDR1 is SGHDT and CDR2 YYEEEE. This CDR3 has 18 amino acids. The ends lost 6 bases at V and 0 bases at J; junction bases unmatched: 14. In DNA form, the CDR3 reads TGTGCCAGCACCCTCTTGGGGGCTAGCGGGATGAGCACAGATACGCAGTATTTT. Translation: CASTLLGASGMSTDTQYF.

The V and J genes are TRBV9 and TRBJ1-3; D is perhaps TRBD1 (5 bases). The germline V gene has CDR1 SGDLS and CDR2 YYNGEE. The V end lost 6 bases, the J end lost 0 bases, and 7 bases lay between the germline ends. This CDR3 is built from 13 residues. This CDR3 reads CASNQGSGNTIYF. The DNA for the CDR3 is TGTGCCAGCAACCAGGGCTCTGGAAACACCATATATTTT.

The sample holds a few counts of this clonotype. The chain's CDR3 is CASSADSLSPTQYF. The DNA of the CDR3 is TGTGCCAGCAGCGCCGACTCCCTTTCCCCTACGCAGTATTTT. The chain uses TRBV9 and TRBJ2-3; D is uncertain. The germline V and J ends were trimmed by 3 bases and 8 bases, with 16 bases remaining between them. Germline CDR1 and CDR2: SGDLS and YYNGEE. The CDR3 is made up of 14 amino acids.

This clonotype was seen a handful of times. This chain links TRBV4-1 with TRBJ2-5; TRBD2 matches at 9 bases. The CDR3 length is 17 residues. From germline, CDR1 is MGHRA and CDR2 YSYEKL. J lost 2 bases, V lost 6 bases, and 13 bases had no gene match. CDR3 amino acids: CASRRRVAGAGQETQYF. CDR3 DNA sequence: TGCGCCAGCAGGCGGCGGGTAGCGGGAGCGGGGCAAGAGACCCAGTACTTC.

This chain connects TRBV24-1 to TRBJ1-5; D gene unclear. The V and J ends lost 12 bases and 0 bases respectively, with 11 bases between them. Germline CDR1 and CDR2: KGHDR and SFDVKD. The CDR3 is 13 residues long. CDR3 sequence reads: CASQGNSNQPQHF. The CDR3 DNA sequence: TGTGCCTCCCAAGGGAATAGCAATCAGCCCCAGCATTTT.

This clonotype was seen ten or more times. The chain couples TRBV7-2 to TRBJ1-2; 7 nucleotides match TRBD1. From germline, CDR1 is SGHTA and CDR2 FQGNSA. The V segment lost 4 bases and the J segment 4 bases; nucleotides outside the gene matches: 6. The CDR3 is made up of 14 amino acids. The DNA of the CDR3 is TGTGCCAGCAGCTCGGGACAGAACTTCTATGGCTACACCTTC. Translating gives CASSSGQNFYGYTF. Drawing the rest from reference TRBV7-2 and TRBJ1-2, the complete variable domain is GAGVSQSPSNKVTEKGKDVELRCDPISGHTALYWYRQSLGQGLEFLIYFQGNSAPDKSGLPSDRFSAERTGGSVSTLTIQRTQQEDSAVYLCASSSGQNFYGYTFGSGTRLTVV.

This clonotype was counted ten times or more. The V and J genes are TRBV7-2 and TRBJ1-4; no firm D call. The CDR3 covers 14 residues. CDR1 and CDR2 (germline): SGHTA, FQGNSA. Deletions cut 1 base from V and 7 bases from J, with 10 bases between. CDR3 DNA: TGTGCCAGCAGCTTAGGCCAGATCAGTGAAAAACTGTTTTTT. This gives the protein CASSLGQISEKLFF.

This clonotype has more than one count but fewer than ten. The CDR3 reads CASSSSLAGGHSNTQYF. The CDR3 DNA sequence: TGTGCCAGCAGCAGCTCGCTAGCGGGAGGGCATTCAAATACGCAGTATTTT. The gene calls are TRBV7-3 and TRBJ2-3; TRBD2 aligns across 12 bases. The germline gives CDR1 SGHTA, CDR2 FQGTGA. The CDR3 has 17 amino acids. V lost 5 bases to trimming and J lost 7 bases; unmatched junction nucleotides: 13.

This clonotype has ten or more counts. This chain links TRBV5-6 with TRBJ2-5, with 9 bases identical to TRBD1. The CDR3 runs to 14 residues. In germline, CDR1 is SGHDT, CDR2 YYEEEE. Unmatched junction bases numbered 5, after V lost 6 bases and J lost 2 bases. The CDR3 nucleotides are TGTGCCAGCATCCGTGGACAGGGGCAAGAGACCCAGTACTTC. Encoded protein: CASIRGQGQETQYF.

This clonotype has just a few counts. The chain couples TRBV6-1 to TRBJ1-1, with 12 bases identical to TRBD1. Germline CDR1 MNHNS, CDR2 SASEGT. The CDR3 totals 16 residues. The V segment lost 6 bases and the J segment 7 bases; nucleotides outside the gene matches: 12. The CDR3 spells CASRNTWGQGAFEAFF. The CDR3 nucleotides are TGTGCCAGCAGGAATACCTGGGGACAGGGGGCTTTTGAAGCTTTCTTT.

In its sample, this clonotype was seen many times. The V call is TRBV7-2, the J call TRBJ1-5, with 7 bases aligning to TRBD1. CDR1 is SGHTA, CDR2 FQGNSA, per germline. This CDR3 spans 16 amino acids. The J segment lost 7 bases and the V segment lost 5 bases, leaving 14 bases of the junction unmatched. The CDR3 DNA is TGTGCCAGCAGCCCCCAGACAGGGACCAGGGAGCAGCCCCAGCATTTT. Its protein product is CASSPQTGTREQPQHF. The complete variable domain, with remaining parts taken from reference TRBV7-2 and TRBJ1-5, reads GAGVSQSPSNKVTEKGKDVELRCDPISGHTALYWYRQSLGQGLEFLIYFQGNSAPDKSGLPSDRFSAERTGGSVSTLTIQRTQQEDSAVYLCASSPQTGTREQPQHFGDGTRLSIL.

This chain connects TRBV5-1 to TRBJ2-7; 7 bases map to TRBD1. Looked up from germline, CDR1 is SGHRS and CDR2 is YFSETQ. The trim removed 5 bases at V and 0 bases at J, leaving 5 bases unmatched. The CDR3 spans 14 residues. The CDR3 protein is CASRETGSSYEQYF. CDR3 in DNA: TGCGCCAGCAGGGAGACAGGGAGCTCCTACGAGCAGTACTTC.

Many counts were recorded for this clonotype. The chain combines TRBV6-5 with TRBJ2-1; 9 nucleotides line up with TRBD1. V gave up 5 bases and J gave up 7 bases; unmatched junction bases: 9. CDR3 length equals 15 residues. Germline loops: CDR1 MNHEY, CDR2 SVGAGI. CDR3 residues: CASSVRDRAENEQFF. The CDR3 nucleotides read TGTGCCAGCAGTGTCCGGGACAGGGCCGAAAATGAGCAGTTCTTC.

As regards this clonotype: A much larger clone is a single base away; this may be a read error. The rearrangement joins TRBV20-1 to TRBJ2-3; 8 bases align to TRBD2. This CDR3 region has 14 residues. Germline CDR1 is DFQATT and CDR2 is SNEGSKA (reference sequence). CDR3 bases: TGCAGTGCTAGCGGGGGGGCTAGCACAGATACGCGGTATTTT. Its protein is CSASGGASTDTRYF.

V usage is TRBV5-1 and J usage is TRBJ2-3; D might be TRBD1 (5 bases). The V end was cut by 3 bases, the J end by 6 bases, with 8 bases between. The CDR3 has 12 amino acids. Germline-derived CDR1 and CDR2 are SGHRS and YFSETQ. In nucleotides, the CDR3 is TGCGCCAGCAGCTCGACAGTGGATACGCAGTATTTT. Translating gives CASSSTVDTQYF.

This clonotype appeared many times. The V call is TRBV9, the J call TRBJ1-2; D remains unclear. This CDR3 comprises 14 residues. Looked up from germline, CDR1 is SGDLS and CDR2 is YYNGEE. V was clipped by 4 bases and J by 0 bases, with 10 bases between them. The DNA for the CDR3 is TGTGCCAGCAGCCCCTCACTAGCTAACTATGGCTACACCTTC. Amino acid sequence: CASSPSLANYGYTF.

This chain links TRBV12-3 or TRBV12-4 with TRBJ2-3, with 12 bases matching TRBD2. J lost 7 bases, V lost 6 bases, and 8 bases had no gene match. This CDR3 has 15 amino acids. CDR3 residues: CASSTSGGFSHTQYF. CDR3 sequence (DNA): TGTGCCAGCAGCACTAGCGGGGGGTTTTCTCATACGCAGTATTTT.

This clonotype appeared many times. CDR3 protein: CASSQQDRGDTEAFF. The CDR3 DNA follows: TGCGCCAGCAGCCAACAGGACAGGGGGGACACTGAAGCTTTCTTT. This chain links TRBV4-1 with TRBJ1-1; 10 bases align to TRBD1. J lost 3 bases, V lost 2 bases, and 3 bases had no gene match. Per the germline V gene, CDR1 is MGHRA and CDR2 is YSYEKL. The CDR3 sequence is 15 residues long.

CDR3: CASSQVDSGGGELFF. The CDR3 coding sequence is TGTGCCAGCAGCCAAGTGGACTCTGGGGGCGGGGAGCTGTTTTTT. The chain uses TRBV3-1 and TRBJ2-2, with D perhaps assigned TRBD1 or TRBD2 (5 bases each). Trimming removed 1 base from V and 7 bases from J, with 13 bases in between. Germline V gene data show CDR1 as LGHDT and CDR2 as YNNKEL (reference sequence). The CDR3 has 15 residues.

As concerns this clonotype: This is likely a read error, given that the CDR3 carries no conserved phenylalanine or tryptophan at its end. This chain connects TRBV6-2 or TRBV6-3 to TRBJ1-5; TRBD1 aligns across 9 bases. This CDR3 comprises 14 residues. The V segment lost 5 bases and the J segment 5 bases; nucleotides outside the gene matches: 4. Germline-derived CDR1 and CDR2 are MNHEY and SVGEGT. The CDR3 loop is CASSPTGGYQPQHS. For the CDR3, the DNA is TGTGCCAGCAGTCCGACAGGGGGGTATCAGCCCCAGCATTCT.

The V call is TRBV6-6, the J call TRBJ2-7; D might be TRBD2 (6 bases). The CDR3 is 16 amino acids. V was shortened by 4 bases and J by 5 bases, with 21 bases between the two germline ends. Germline V gene lookup returns CDR1 MNHNY and CDR2 SVGAGI (reference sequence). CDR3 bases: TGTGCCAGCAGTTTACCCTCGGGAGTGGGAGGAAACGAGCAGTACTTC. This codes for CASSLPSGVGGNEQYF.

This clonotype was seen repeatedly, ten times or more. The chain uses TRBV6-1 and TRBJ2-7, with D uncertain. V lost 7 bases, J lost 5 bases, and 21 bases lay in between. Germline CDR1 and CDR2: MNHNS and SASEGT. The CDR3 sequence is 15 residues long. The CDR3 loop reads CASKREKNNPNEQYF. CDR3 in DNA: TGTGCCAGCAAAAGGGAAAAGAATAACCCCAACGAGCAGTACTTC.

CDR3 nucleotides: TGCGCCAGCAGCTACGGACAGCCGAACAATGAGCAGTTCTTC. This sequence encodes CASSYGQPNNEQFF. V usage is TRBV5-1 and J usage is TRBJ2-1, with D possibly matching TRBD1 (6 bases). This CDR3 is 14 amino acids long. Germline values: CDR1 SGHRS, CDR2 YFSETQ. Trimming took 3 bases from V and 5 from J, leaving 12 bases between them. Combining the CDR3 with reference TRBV5-1 and TRBJ2-1 gives the whole variable domain KAGVTQTPRYLIKTRGQQVTLSCSPISGHRSVSWYQQTPGQGLQFLFEYFSETQRNKGNFPGRFSGRQFSNSRSEMNVSTLELGDSALYLCASSYGQPNNEQFFGPGTRLTVL.

This clonotype occurred many times. The chain uses TRBV4-1 and TRBJ2-7; weak D call: TRBD2 (6 bases). Trimming removed 1 base from V and 0 bases from J, with 10 bases in between. Per germline, CDR1 MGHRA and CDR2 YSYEKL. The CDR3 has 15 residues. In DNA form, the CDR3 reads TGCGCCAGCAGCCAAGTAGGGAGGAACTCCTACGAGCAGTACTTC. Translating it yields CASSQVGRNSYEQYF.

For the CDR3, the DNA is TGCAGTGTGTCGACTAGCGGAAACACAGATACGCAGTATTTT. Amino acids: CSVSTSGNTDTQYF. The chain combines TRBV29-1 with TRBJ2-3; 9 nucleotides align to TRBD2. Germline V gene lookup returns CDR1 SQVTM and CDR2 ANQGSEA. The CDR3 spans 14 residues.

For this clonotype: Relative to the germline gene, one junction end is altered; a read error may explain this. J is TRBJ2-3 and V is TRBV12-3 or TRBV12-4; D gene ambiguous. CDR3 length: 15 amino acids. The CDR3 nucleotides read TGTGCCAGCAGTCCCGGGTCGGATGGCACAGATGCGCAGTATTTT. It translates to CASSPGSDGTDAQYF.

This clonotype has only a few counts. The rearrangement joins TRBV29-1 to TRBJ2-4, with D uncertain. The CDR3 totals 13 residues. In germline, CDR1 is SQVTM, CDR2 ANQGSEA. Trimming took off 5 bases at V and 0 bases at J, with 8 bases between the two ends. The CDR3 here is CSVLQTAKNIQYF. The CDR3, as DNA: TGCAGCGTTCTTCAGACAGCCAAAAACATTCAGTACTTC. Together with reference TRBV29-1 and TRBJ2-4, the CDR3 gives the full variable domain: SAVISQKPSRDICQRGTSLTIQCQVDSQVTMMFWYRQQPGQSLTLIATANQGSEATYESGFVIDKFPISRPNLTFSTLTVSNMSPEDSSIYLCSVLQTAKNIQYFGAGTRLSVL.

J is TRBJ2-3 and V is TRBV11-2, with 7 bases fitting TRBD2. The V gene end was trimmed by 6 bases and the J gene end by 7 bases; junction bases not matched to a gene: 10. Germline assignment: CDR1 SGHAT and CDR2 FQNNGV. This CDR3 comprises 14 residues. The CDR3 sequence: CASRVAGELNTQYF. In DNA, the CDR3 is TGTGCCAGCAGGGTCGCGGGAGAATTAAATACGCAGTATTTT.